This T cell receptor (beta chain) stems from a study of blood T cell repertoires in COVID-19. Study details: Researchers got acute and convalescent COVID-19 samples from the United States, Italy and Spain. Nucleic acid was either cDNA or gDNA, and it came from T cells, B-cell-depleted T cells, or PBMCs.

The Seattle site enrolled patients during active infection and followed them longitudinally. This CDR3 spans 13 amino acids. Germline CDR1 and CDR2: MDHEN and SYDVKM. V was pared by 7 bases and J by 8 bases, with 15 bases between. Original handling: Nucleated cell counts were estimated from reference gene primer amplification. The assay was immunoSEQ multiplex PCR, and TCRdb's table has in-frame clones only and misses some. V and J calls plus clone size are reproduced from that table; the DNA served to infer D and trimming. The data hold roughly 68,000 clones, with 87% observed a single time. Sequencing was performed on peripheral blood. The receptor was isolated from a woman between 45 and 60 years old with COVID-19, enrolled during active disease. This sequence joins TRBV28 and TRBJ2-1; D remains ambiguous. CDR3 sequence reads: CASIKTSPDEQFF. CDR3 DNA sequence: TGTGCCAGCATAAAAACATCCCCAGATGAGCAGTTCTTC.